This is a list of T cell receptor beta chains from one sample in a study of identical twins. Each CDR3 protein gets one entry after TCRdb re-called the 5' RACE reads with MiXCR. The repertoire has hundreds of thousands of distinct CDR3 sequences, roughly 18% of them found once; the top ten carry less than 15%. These same records also appear under a second study, on T cells expressing NK-cell markers.

The sequenced sample consisted of PBMCs. These receptors originate from a woman younger than 30 in good health. Each CDR3 is given with its conserved first and last residue. A D gene is named only where the DNA matches it firmly. Only some rows state a clone size, as once, few, many or a class for expanded clones.

>TRBJ2-1|NA|NA|TRBV4-3
CASSQAGIRYNEQFF
TGCGCCAGCAGCCAAGCTGGGATTAGGTACAATGAGCAGTTCTTC
>TRBJ2-3|NA|many|TRBV27
CASGQGTDTQYF
TGTGCCAGCGGTCAGGGCACAGATACGCAGTATTTT
>TRBJ2-7|TRBD2|few|TRBV7-2
CASSLVVAGTSYEQYF
TGTGCCAGCAGCTTAGTGGTAGCGGGAACTTCCTACGAGCAGTACTTC
>TRBJ1-2|NA|few|TRBV18
CASSLATGTNYGYTF
TGTGCCAGCTCACTCGCCACCGGGACCAACTATGGCTACACCTTC
>TRBJ2-1|TRBD1|NA|TRBV29-1
CSVRGTGGGEQFF
TGCAGCGTTAGAGGGACAGGGGGAGGTGAGCAGTTCTTC
>TRBJ2-5|NA|NA|TRBV12-3/TRBV12-4
CASSVTGTSETQYF
TGTGCCAGCAGTGTCACCGGGACATCGGAGACCCAGTACTTC
>TRBJ2-3|TRBD2|NA|TRBV20-1
CSASGGLAGISTDTQYF
TGCAGTGCTAGTGGAGGCCTAGCGGGGATTAGCACAGATACGCAGTATTTT
>TRBJ1-2|NA|NA|TRBV4-1
CASSQAGESYGYTF
TGCGCCAGCAGCCAAGCCGGGGAATCCTATGGCTACACCTTC
>TRBJ1-2|NA|few|TRBV5-6
CASSPTVTNYGYTF
TGTGCCAGCAGCCCGACAGTTACTAACTATGGCTACACCTTC
>TRBJ1-1|NA|NA|TRBV5-1
CASSTEAEAFF
TGCGCCAGCAGCACCGAGGCTGAAGCTTTCTTT
>TRBJ2-1|NA|NA|TRBV30
CAWSVGGAVHEQFF
TGTGCCTGGAGTGTTGGGGGAGCAGTCCATGAGCAGTTCTTC
>TRBJ2-1|NA|NA|TRBV5-1
CASSLGRGGSEEQFF
TGCGCCAGCAGCTTAGGGCGAGGGGGTTCGGAGGAGCAGTTCTTC
>TRBJ2-5|NA|few|TRBV18
CASSGVYQETQYF
TGTGCCAGCTCGGGCGTTTACCAAGAGACCCAGTACTTC
>TRBJ2-2|TRBD1|NA|TRBV29-1
CSSRTGLNTGELFF
TGCAGCTCTAGGACAGGGTTGAACACCGGGGAGCTGTTTTTT
>TRBJ2-7|TRBD1|NA|TRBV12-3/TRBV12-4
CASSPGQADYEQYF
TGTGCCAGCAGCCCCGGACAGGCCGACTACGAGCAGTACTTC
>TRBJ2-1|TRBD2|NA|TRBV20-1
CSARDFEGGRARTYNEQFF
TGCAGTGCTAGAGATTTTGAGGGCGGGAGGGCCAGGACCTACAATGAGCAGTTCTTC
>TRBJ1-5|TRBD1|NA|TRBV20-1
CSAWDRSGQPQHF
TGCAGTGCTTGGGACAGGTCTGGCCAGCCCCAGCATTTT
>TRBJ1-1|NA|NA|TRBV12-3/TRBV12-4
CASSPDSFLRPTEAFF
TGTGCCAGCAGTCCAGACAGCTTCCTACGGCCCACTGAAGCTTTCTTT
>TRBJ2-5|TRBD2|few|TRBV20-1
CSATASGGAGETQYF
TGCAGTGCTACGGCTAGCGGGGGGGCAGGAGAGACCCAGTACTTC
>TRBJ2-7|TRBD1|NA|TRBV6-1
CASSEGTGGSYEQYF
TGTGCCAGCAGTGAAGGGACAGGGGGCTCCTACGAGCAGTACTTC
>TRBJ2-7|NA|few|TRBV20-1
CSGGQIYEQYF
TGCAGTGGCGGGCAGATCTACGAGCAGTACTTC
>TRBJ2-7|NA|many|TRBV6-5
CASSYGGGSYEQYF
TGTGCCAGCAGTTATGGGGGTGGCTCCTACGAGCAGTACTTC
>TRBJ2-1|NA|NA|TRBV27
CASSSLASLRNEQFF
TGTGCCAGCAGTTCCCTGGCCTCGTTGAGGAATGAGCAGTTCTTC
>TRBJ2-2|NA|NA|TRBV6-1
CASSAGFNTGELFF
TGTGCCAGCAGTGCAGGCTTCAACACCGGGGAGCTGTTTTTT
>TRBJ2-2|TRBD2|many|TRBV6-1
CASTRGDANTGELFF
TGTGCCAGCACTCGGGGGGACGCCAACACCGGGGAGCTGTTTTTT